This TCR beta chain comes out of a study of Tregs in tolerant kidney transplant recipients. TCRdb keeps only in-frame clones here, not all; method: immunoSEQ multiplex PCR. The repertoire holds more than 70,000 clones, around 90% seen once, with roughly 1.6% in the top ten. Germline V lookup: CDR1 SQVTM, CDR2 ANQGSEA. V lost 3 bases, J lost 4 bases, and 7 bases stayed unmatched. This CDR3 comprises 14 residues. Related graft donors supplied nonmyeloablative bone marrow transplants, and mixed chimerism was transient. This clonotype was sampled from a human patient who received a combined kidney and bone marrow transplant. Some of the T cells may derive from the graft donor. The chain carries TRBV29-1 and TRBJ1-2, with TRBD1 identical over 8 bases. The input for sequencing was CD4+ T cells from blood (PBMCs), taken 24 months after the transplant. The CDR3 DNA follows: TGCAGCGTTGAGACAGGGGCGTCCCGCTATGGCTACACCTTC. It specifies CSVETGASRYGYTF.